Below are 22 T cell receptor beta chains sequenced from a single sample in a study of brain T cells in children with intractable seizures. Data came from immunoSEQ multiplex PCR; TCRdb stores just in-frame clones and leaves some out. The sample comprises tens of thousands of clones, approximately 94% of which are singletons, and approximately 6.5% rests with the top ten. Sequenced material: peripheral blood, taken at surgery. These TCRs come from a boy younger than 18 with focal cortical dysplasia and intractable seizures.

The rearrangement links TRBV2 to TRBJ2-5; 7 nucleotides agree with TRBD1. The CDR3 sequence is 13 residues long. Germline V gives CDR1 SNHLY, CDR2 FYNNEI. V dropped 8 bases and J dropped 7; count of bases not matched to a gene: 10. The DNA of the CDR3 is TGTGCCAGCTCCGACAGGGTCCTTCGGACCCAGTACTTC. This translates into CASSDRVLRTQYF.

J is TRBJ1-2 and V is TRBV11-2; maybe TRBD1 (6 bases). Per the germline V gene, CDR1 is SGHAT and CDR2 is FQNNGV. The V gene lost 1 base and the J gene lost 3 bases, with 12 bases spanning the gap. The CDR3 runs 15 residues. The CDR3 DNA reads TGTGCCAGCAGCTTAGGGCCAGGGGCGGACTATGGCTACACCTTC. Translation: CASSLGPGADYGYTF.

The V call is TRBV7-8, the J call TRBJ1-2; possibly TRBD1 for D (6 bases). This CDR3 comprises 16 residues. Germline V gives CDR1 SGHVS, CDR2 FQNEAQ. Trimming took off 2 bases at V and 8 bases at J, with 21 bases between the two ends. For the CDR3, the DNA is TGTGCCAGCAGCTTATATTCAGGAGGACAGCCATTCGGCTACACCTTC. Translation gives CASSLYSGGQPFGYTF. The full variable domain, its missing parts supplied by reference TRBV7-8 and TRBJ1-2, is GAGVSQSPRYKVAKRGQDVALRCDPISGHVSLFWYQQALGQGPEFLTYFQNEAQLDKSGLPSDRFFAERPEGSVSTLKIQRTQQEDSAVYLCASSLYSGGQPFGYTFGSGTRLTVV.

V and J are TRBV19 and TRBJ1-2; D remains ambiguous. The V and J ends lost 3 bases and 8 bases respectively, with 13 bases between them. Germline V gene sequence: CDR1 LNHDA, CDR2 SQIVND (reference sequence). CDR3 length: 13 residues. The CDR3 nucleotides are TGTGCCAGTAGTATCTTGCCTAGAGAGGGCTACACCTTC. Translation: CASSILPREGYTF.

The CDR3 DNA reads TGCGCCAGCAGCTTCTGGTTCGACGGACGCACAGATACGCAGTATTTT. Translated, it gives CASSFWFDGRTDTQYF. This chain uses TRBV5-1 with TRBJ2-3; D is unresolved. Trimming left V 2 bases short and J 1 base short, with 14 bases between. The CDR3 is made up of 16 amino acids. The germline V gene encodes CDR1 SGHRS and CDR2 YFSETQ.

This chain links TRBV19 with TRBJ1-1, with 9 bases that match TRBD1. The CDR3 contains 14 residues. Germline CDR1 and CDR2: LNHDA and SQIVND (reference sequence). V gave up 5 bases and J gave up 5 bases; unmatched junction bases: 6. CDR3 protein: CASSSAQGATEAFF. CDR3 DNA: TGTGCCAGTAGTTCCGCACAGGGGGCTACTGAAGCTTTCTTT. Using reference TRBV19 and TRBJ1-1 for the parts outside the CDR3, the full variable domain is DGGITQSPKYLFRKEGQNVTLSCEQNLNHDAMYWYRQDPGQGLRLIYYSQIVNDFQKGDIAEGYSVSREKKESFPLTVTSAQKNPTAFYLCASSSAQGATEAFFGQGTRLTVV.

This clone was detected only a few times. This sequence joins TRBV6-1 and TRBJ1-5, with no clear D. This CDR3 region has 15 residues. Trimming left V 3 bases short and J 7 bases short, with 16 bases between. CDR1 and CDR2 from the germline V gene are MNHNS and SASEGT. In nucleotides, the CDR3 is TGTGCCAGCAGTGACCAGGCGGGCCCGGGCCAGCCCCAGCATTTT. Protein product: CASSDQAGPGQPQHF.

The DNA of the CDR3 is TGTGCCAGCAGTTACACCCAAAACAGGGAAGCTTTCTTT. Translating it yields CASSYTQNREAFF. The rearrangement joins TRBV6-5 to TRBJ1-1, with a possible D match to TRBD1 (5 bases). Germline values: CDR1 MNHEY, CDR2 SVGAGI. This CDR3 has 13 amino acids. V gave up 2 bases and J gave up 8 bases, with 12 bases separating them.

The CDR3 sequence: CASSFPQPQHF. For the CDR3, the DNA is TGTGCCAGCAGCTTCCCTCAGCCCCAGCATTTT. This chain uses TRBV7-6 with TRBJ1-5; no firm D call. Germline V gene lookup returns CDR1 SGHVS and CDR2 FNYEAQ. Trimming took 3 bases from V and 6 from J, leaving 3 bases between them. This CDR3 contains 11 residues.

The J gene is TRBJ2-5, the V gene TRBV11-2; D could derive from TRBD1 or TRBD2 (5 bases each). The V end lost 5 bases, the J end lost 2 bases, and 15 bases lay between the germline ends. The germline V gene has CDR1 SGHAT and CDR2 FQNNGV. CDR3 length: 15 residues. The CDR3 sequence: CASSPGDRQQETQYF. In DNA, the CDR3 is TGTGCCAGCAGCCCCGGGGACCGCCAACAAGAGACCCAGTACTTC. Full variable domain (outside the CDR3, taken from reference TRBV11-2 and TRBJ2-5): EAGVAQSPRYKIIEKRQSVAFWCNPISGHATLYWYQQILGQGPKLLIQFQNNGVVDDSQLPKDRFSAERLKGVDSTLKIQPAKLEDSAVYLCASSPGDRQQETQYFGPGTRLLVL.

V is TRBV7-2 and J is TRBJ1-5; D is perhaps TRBD1 (6 bases). Germline loops: CDR1 SGHTA, CDR2 FQGNSA. Deletions cut 2 bases from V and 0 bases from J, with 14 bases between. This CDR3 comprises 17 residues. CDR3 in DNA: TGTGCCAGCAGCTTAAGTGGGACACCTATTAGCAATCAGCCCCAGCATTTT. Translation: CASSLSGTPISNQPQHF.

V usage is TRBV6-5 and J usage is TRBJ1-1; 10 bases map to TRBD1. Germline trimming cut 6 bases from V and 4 bases from J; bases unmatched to any gene: 8. CDR1 and CDR2 from the germline V gene are MNHEY and SVGAGI. CDR3 size: 15 residues. CDR3 sequence (DNA): TGTGCCAGCAGAAAACCGGGACAGGGGATCACTGAAGCTTTCTTT. Its translation: CASRKPGQGITEAFF.

This sequence joins TRBV5-1 and TRBJ1-1; TRBD1 is a possible D gene (6 bases). This CDR3 has 11 amino acids. Germline CDR1 and CDR2: SGHRS and YFSETQ. With 0 bases removed from V and 10 bases from J, the gap between germline ends came to 7 bases. The CDR3 DNA follows: TGCGCCAGCAGCTTGGGGACAGCAGCTTTCTTT. This codes for CASSLGTAAFF.

The CDR3 reads CASSLGQAASGNTIYF. The CDR3 coding sequence is TGTGCCAGCAGCTTAGGACAGGCCGCATCTGGAAACACCATATATTTT. This chain joins TRBV7-9 and TRBJ1-3, with D possibly matching TRBD1 (6 bases). This CDR3 region has 16 residues. Trimming left V 1 base short and J 1 base short, with 11 bases between. The germline gives CDR1 SEHNR, CDR2 FQNEAQ (reference sequence).

The V call is TRBV18, the J call TRBJ1-1; D unresolved. The CDR3 spans 14 residues. Germline CDR1 reads KGHSH; CDR2 reads LQKENI. V was shortened by 3 bases and J by 1 base, with 9 bases between the two germline ends. The CDR3 loop is CASSPQAPNTEAFF. In DNA form, the CDR3 reads TGTGCCAGCTCACCTCAGGCCCCGAACACTGAAGCTTTCTTT.

This chain connects TRBV7-2 to TRBJ2-4; TRBD2 aligns across 7 bases. The CDR3 runs to 17 residues. With 4 bases clipped from V and 0 bases from J, the junction kept 9 bases outside the gene matches. Germline CDR1 SGHTA, CDR2 FQGNSA. Here the CDR3 reads CASSSGGLRLAKNIQYF. CDR3 nucleotide sequence: TGTGCCAGCAGCTCGGGGGGACTACGCCTAGCCAAAAACATTCAGTACTTC.

The gene calls are TRBV6-5 and TRBJ1-2, with a tentative D call TRBD1 (6 bases). V was cut by 0 bases and J by 4 bases, with 12 bases left in between. The CDR3 totals 15 residues. CDR1 is MNHEY, CDR2 SVGAGI, per germline. CDR3 in DNA: TGTGCCAGCAGTTACTCGGACAGCCTTGGCTATGGCTACACCTTC. The encoded protein is CASSYSDSLGYGYTF.

The chain carries TRBV12-3 or TRBV12-4 and TRBJ1-6, with a weak D call TRBD1 (6 bases). The V and J ends lost 5 bases and 11 bases respectively, with 13 bases between them. This CDR3 spans 13 amino acids. The CDR3 reads CASSLGQGTPLHF. The CDR3 coding sequence is TGTGCCAGCAGTCTAGGTCAGGGGACACCCCTCCACTTT.

This chain joins TRBV5-6 and TRBJ1-6; 7 bases are shared with TRBD1. Germline V gene sequence: CDR1 SGHDT, CDR2 YYEEEE. With V trimmed by 0 bases and J by 6 bases, 0 bases remained unmatched. This CDR3 is built from 14 residues. CDR3 residues: CASSLGQGNSPLHF. CDR3 in DNA: TGTGCCAGCAGCTTGGGACAGGGTAATTCACCCCTCCACTTT.

The V gene is TRBV5-6, the J gene TRBJ1-2, with D possibly TRBD1 on 5 matching bases. The germline gives CDR1 SGHDT, CDR2 YYEEEE. Trimming cost V 5 bases and J 0 bases, with 14 bases left between them. CDR3 length: 15 residues. The CDR3 nucleotides read TGTGCCAGCAGTCGTAGACAGATAGCTAACTATGGCTACACCTTC. It translates to CASSRRQIANYGYTF.

The chain combines TRBV5-1 with TRBJ2-1, with a possible D match to TRBD1 (6 bases). Germline assignment: CDR1 SGHRS and CDR2 YFSETQ. The CDR3 is made up of 13 amino acids. Trimming shortened V by 4 bases and J by 4 bases, and 9 bases separated the two germline ends. The CDR3 here is CASSTGQYNEQFF. The CDR3 DNA follows: TGCGCCAGCAGCACAGGACAGTACAATGAGCAGTTCTTC. The full variable domain, in which reference TRBV5-1 and TRBJ2-1 provide the parts outside the CDR3, is KAGVTQTPRYLIKTRGQQVTLSCSPISGHRSVSWYQQTPGQGLQFLFEYFSETQRNKGNFPGRFSGRQFSNSRSEMNVSTLELGDSALYLCASSTGQYNEQFFGPGTRLTVL.

The chain uses TRBV30 and TRBJ2-1; 8 bases are shared with TRBD2. Germline CDR1 is GTSNPN and CDR2 is SVGIG (reference sequence). The CDR3 spans 13 residues. The junction had 5 bases not matched to a gene; V was cut back by 2 bases and J by 8 bases. Here the CDR3 DNA reads TGTGCCTGGAGTCGAGCGGGAGTTCATGAGCAGTTCTTC. Translation: CAWSRAGVHEQFF.